In this sample, the clone carrying this T cell receptor (beta chain) turned up once. What it binds is unknown. This record comes from a study of OX40 agonist ivuxolimab in advanced cancers. Study overall: Hepatocellular carcinoma, melanoma, renal cell or head and neck cancer affected the dose-escalation patients. Study-wide results and caveats: On average, CD8+ T cells showed a greater number of expanded clones than CD4+. Some of the nonresponding patients also showed low levels of normalized T-cell clonal expansion. Within 6 weeks, CD4+ and CD8+ blood T cells expanded clonally at 0.1 to 3.0 mg/kg.

V was clipped by 5 bases and J by 4 bases, with 6 bases between them. Germline V lookup: CDR1 GTSNPN, CDR2 SVGIG (reference sequence). The length of the CDR3 is 11 residues. The data were produced by immunoSEQ multiplex PCR, yet TCRdb's version contains in-frame clones alone and is incomplete. The sample consists of about 76,000 clones, roughly 80% of them appearing once. The clonotype originates from an adult with an advanced solid tumor such as melanoma, head and neck, liver or kidney cancer. The chain has TRBV30 and TRBJ2-1; D is possibly TRBD1 (5 bases). The source was CD4+ or CD8+ T cells sorted from blood, collected in a trial of the OX40 agonist ivuxolimab. CDR3: CAWGAYNEQFF. CDR3 coding DNA: TGTGCCTGGGGGGCTTACAATGAGCAGTTCTTC. The whole variable domain, filled in from reference TRBV30 and TRBJ2-1, reads SQTIHQWPATLVQPVGSPLSLECTVEGTSNPNLYWYRQAAGRGLQLLFYSVGIGQISSEVPQNLSASRPQDRQFILSSKKLLLSDSGFYLCAWGAYNEQFFGPGTRLTVL.